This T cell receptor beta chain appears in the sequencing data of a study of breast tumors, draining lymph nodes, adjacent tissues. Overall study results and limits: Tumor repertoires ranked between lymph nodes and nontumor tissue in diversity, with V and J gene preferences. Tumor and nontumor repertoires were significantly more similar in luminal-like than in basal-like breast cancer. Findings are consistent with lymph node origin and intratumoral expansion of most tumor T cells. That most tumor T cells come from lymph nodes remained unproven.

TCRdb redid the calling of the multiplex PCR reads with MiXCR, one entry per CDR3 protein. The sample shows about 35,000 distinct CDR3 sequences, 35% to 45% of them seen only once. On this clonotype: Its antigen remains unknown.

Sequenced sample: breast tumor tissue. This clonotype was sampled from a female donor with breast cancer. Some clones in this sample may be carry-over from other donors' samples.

CDR3 residues: CASSNRQGGNEAFF. The CDR3 nucleotides read TGTGCCAGCAGCAACCGACAGGGAGGGAATGAAGCTTTCTTT. The rearrangement links TRBV7-9 to TRBJ1-1; 7 bases are a match to TRBD1. This CDR3 has 14 amino acids. J was trimmed by 7 bases and V by 5 bases; bases with no gene match: 10. From germline, CDR1 is SEHNR and CDR2 FQNEAQ (reference sequence).